The 9 T cell receptor beta chains in this list originate from one sample, sequenced in a study of patients and donors after allogeneic stem cell transplantation. TCRdb re-called the RT-PCR reads with MiXCR, one entry per CDR3 protein. The sample carries about 19,000 distinct CDR3 sequences, 4.5% to 5% recorded once. The sequenced material came from blood, either unsorted or a sorted T cell fraction (not recorded which). These receptors all come from a human donor who was either an allogeneic HSCT recipient or a stem cell or donor lymphocyte infusion donor (not recorded which). It is not recorded whose cells these are; they may come from a transplant donor.

This clonotype has a handful of counts. V is TRBV7-3 and J is TRBJ2-2, with 9 bases identical to TRBD2. Germline CDR1 and CDR2: SGHTA and FQGTGA. V shed 5 bases, J shed 4 bases, and the junction held 5 bases outside the gene matches. CDR3 size: 15 residues. CDR3 protein: CASSPGLATTGELFF. CDR3 sequence (DNA): TGTGCCAGCAGCCCGGGACTAGCAACCACCGGGGAGCTGTTTTTT.

This clonotype was counted once. This chain connects TRBV20-1 to TRBJ2-5; D gene unclear. V lost 6 bases, J lost 5 bases, and 16 bases lay in between. The CDR3 runs 13 residues. The germline gives CDR1 DFQATT, CDR2 SNEGSKA (reference sequence). The CDR3, as DNA: TGCAGTGCATCGCGAACAGATAGGGAGACCCAGTACTTC. It yields the protein CSASRTDRETQYF.

This clonotype was seen repeatedly, ten times or more. This chain links TRBV5-1 with TRBJ2-1, with 8 bases identical to TRBD1. V gave up 4 bases and J gave up 8 bases; unmatched junction bases: 20. This CDR3 contains 18 residues. Germline CDR1 reads SGHRS; CDR2 reads YFSETQ. The CDR3 DNA sequence: TGCGCCAGCAGCCACTCCAGGTTTAATCGGACAGGGCGGTATGAGCAGTTCTTC. Translating it yields CASSHSRFNRTGRYEQFF. The variable domain in full, with the rest retrieved from reference TRBV5-1 and TRBJ2-1, is KAGVTQTPRYLIKTRGQQVTLSCSPISGHRSVSWYQQTPGQGLQFLFEYFSETQRNKGNFPGRFSGRQFSNSRSEMNVSTLELGDSALYLCASSHSRFNRTGRYEQFFGPGTRLTVL.

Within the sample, this clonotype is medium-sized. V usage is TRBV5-1 and J usage is TRBJ2-1; TRBD2 matches at 13 bases. The CDR3 totals 17 residues. Germline CDR1 SGHRS, CDR2 YFSETQ. The V segment lost 4 bases and the J segment 4 bases; nucleotides outside the gene matches: 8. CDR3 sequence (DNA): TGCGCCAGCAGCGTGGGGACTAGCGGGGCACCATACAATGAGCAGTTCTTC. This encodes CASSVGTSGAPYNEQFF.

This clonotype was found many times. The chain employs TRBV12-3 or TRBV12-4 and TRBJ2-1; D is perhaps TRBD1 (5 bases). The CDR3 is 15 amino acids. Trimming took off 6 bases at V and 5 bases at J, with 17 bases between the two ends. This CDR3 reads CASREYRGIDNEQFF. CDR3 DNA sequence: TGTGCCAGCAGGGAATATAGGGGTATCGACAATGAGCAGTTCTTC.

This clonotype appeared many times. The rearrangement joins TRBV3-1 to TRBJ1-1; D gene unclear. V was cut by 1 base and J by 6 bases, with 9 bases left in between. This CDR3 contains 13 residues. The germline V gene has CDR1 LGHDT and CDR2 YNNKEL (reference sequence). The chain's CDR3 is CASSQGVHSEAFF. As DNA, the CDR3 is TGTGCCAGCAGCCAAGGTGTACACTCTGAAGCTTTCTTT.

This clonotype came up a few times. The chain is built from TRBV9 and TRBJ2-3; 8 nucleotides align to TRBD2. V shed 0 bases and J 6 bases; nucleotides not matched to a gene: 6. The CDR3 extends over 15 amino acids. Germline CDR1 is SGDLS and CDR2 is YYNGEE. The DNA of the CDR3 is TGTGCCAGCAGCGTAGGCCAGCGGGGGACGGATACGCAGTATTTT. Protein sequence: CASSVGQRGTDTQYF.

There are many counts of this clonotype. The genes are TRBV7-8 and TRBJ2-1; D not resolved. Germline V lookup: CDR1 SGHVS, CDR2 FQNEAQ. The V and J ends lost 5 bases and 10 bases respectively, with 12 bases between them. This CDR3 is 12 amino acids long. The CDR3 coding sequence is TGTGCCAGCAGCCACAACGAACAAGAGCAGTTCTTC. Its protein product is CASSHNEQEQFF.

The J gene is TRBJ2-7, the V gene TRBV6-5; TRBD1 matches at 10 bases. Trimming at V came to 5 bases and at J to 9 bases, leaving 4 bases not matched to a gene. The CDR3 consists of 12 residues. CDR1 is MNHEY and CDR2 is SVGAGI in the germline V gene. CDR3 sequence (DNA): TGTGCCAGCAGTCGACAGGGGGCAGCGCAGTACTTC. Translation: CASSRQGAAQYF.